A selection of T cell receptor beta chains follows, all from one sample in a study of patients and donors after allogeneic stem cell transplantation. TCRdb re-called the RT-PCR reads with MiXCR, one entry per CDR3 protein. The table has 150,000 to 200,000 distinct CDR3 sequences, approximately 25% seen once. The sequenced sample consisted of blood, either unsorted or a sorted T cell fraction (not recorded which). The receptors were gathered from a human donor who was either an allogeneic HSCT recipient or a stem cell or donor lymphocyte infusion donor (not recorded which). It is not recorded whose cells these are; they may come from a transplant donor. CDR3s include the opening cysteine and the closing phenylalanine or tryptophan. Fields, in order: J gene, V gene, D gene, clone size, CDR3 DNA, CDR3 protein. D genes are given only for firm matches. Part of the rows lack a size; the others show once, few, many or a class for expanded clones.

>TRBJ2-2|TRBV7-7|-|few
TGTGCCAGCAGCTTAGAAAGAGGGTCCGGTGGGAACACCGGGGAGCTGTTTTTT
CASSLERGSGGNTGELFF
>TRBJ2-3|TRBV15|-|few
TGTGCCACCAGCATCAGGGGACAAGCAGATACGCAGTATTTT
CATSIRGQADTQYF
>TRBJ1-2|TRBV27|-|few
TGTGCCAGCAGTCCCCGACCCTTCGTAGGTGGCTACACCTTC
CASSPRPFVGGYTF
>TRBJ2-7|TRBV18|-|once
TGTGCCAGCTCCCCGGGCCGGGCCCCCCACTACGAGCAGTACTTC
CASSPGRAPHYEQYF
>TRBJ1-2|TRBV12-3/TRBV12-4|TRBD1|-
TGTGCCAGCACCCGTTTTGTGACAGGGGGCAACTATGGCTACACCTTC
CASTRFVTGGNYGYTF
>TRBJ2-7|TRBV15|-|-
TGTGCCACCAGCAGAGACTTCAGCTACGAGCAGTACTTC
CATSRDFSYEQYF
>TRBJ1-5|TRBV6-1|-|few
TGTGCCAGCAGTGAACACGGACATAGCAATCAGCCCCAGCATTTT
CASSEHGHSNQPQHF
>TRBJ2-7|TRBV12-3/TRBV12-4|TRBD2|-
TGTGCCAGCATCTCCCAGCGGGAGGGAGGCTACGAGCAGTACTTC
CASISQREGGYEQYF
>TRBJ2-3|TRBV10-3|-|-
TGTGCCATCAGTGGGAGGGATTCTAGCACAGATACGCAGTATTTT
CAISGRDSSTDTQYF
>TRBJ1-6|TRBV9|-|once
TGTGCCAGCAGCGCCAATGGACAGACCTCTTGGGGGACCCTCCACTTT
CASSANGQTSWGTLHF
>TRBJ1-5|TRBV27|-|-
TGTGCCAGCAGTTTGAAGGGATCCAATCAGCCCCAGCATTTT
CASSLKGSNQPQHF
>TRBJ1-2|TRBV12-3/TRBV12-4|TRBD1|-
TGTGCCAGCAGAAGACAGGGTAACTATGGCTACACCTTC
CASRRQGNYGYTF
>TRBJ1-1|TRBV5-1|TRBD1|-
TGCGCCAGCAGCAAGGAGGGGGCGAACACTGAAGCTTTCTTT
CASSKEGANTEAFF
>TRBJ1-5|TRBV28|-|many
TGTGCCACCGAAGGACAGTTCAATCAGCCCCAGCATTTT
CATEGQFNQPQHF
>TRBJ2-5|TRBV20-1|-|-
TGCAGTGCTGGAGCGTGGGGGACATACCAAGAGACCCAGTACTTC
CSAGAWGTYQETQYF
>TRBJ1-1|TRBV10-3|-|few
TGTGCCATCAGTGGGGAGACAGTGATGAACACTGAAGCTTTCTTT
CAISGETVMNTEAFF
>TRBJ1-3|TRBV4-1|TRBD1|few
TGCGCCAGCAGCCAAGGACAGGGGGGAAACACCATATATTTT
CASSQGQGGNTIYF
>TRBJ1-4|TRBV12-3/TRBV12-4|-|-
TGTGCCAGCAGCTCAGGGGATATAGCAACTAATGAAAAACTGTTTTTT
CASSSGDIATNEKLFF
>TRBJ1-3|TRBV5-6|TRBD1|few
TGTGCCAGCAGCAAGGGACAGGGGGCCACCGCAAACTCTGGAAACACCATATATTTT
CASSKGQGATANSGNTIYF
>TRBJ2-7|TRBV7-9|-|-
TGTGCCAGCAGCTTTTCCGCGGAGCAGTACTTC
CASSFSAEQYF
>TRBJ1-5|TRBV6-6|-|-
TGTGCCAGCAGTTCAGACAGGTTTGGGGTTGAGCATTTT
CASSSDRFGVEHF
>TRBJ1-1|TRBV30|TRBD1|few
TGTGCCTGGAGCGGGACAGGGGGCAAAGGCACTGAAGCTTTCTTT
CAWSGTGGKGTEAFF
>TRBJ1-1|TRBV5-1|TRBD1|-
TGCGCCAGCAGCTCTAACAGGGGAGGAATCGCTAACACTGAAGCTTTCTTT
CASSSNRGGIANTEAFF
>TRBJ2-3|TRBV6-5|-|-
TGTGCCAGCAGTTACCCCGGCGCAGATACGCAGTATTTT
CASSYPGADTQYF
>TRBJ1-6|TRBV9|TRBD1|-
TGTGCCAGCAGCACGCGACAGGGATTGAATTCACCCCTCCACTTT
CASSTRQGLNSPLHF
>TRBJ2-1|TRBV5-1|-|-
TGCGCCAGCAGCTTGGCCGGTGGCCCCAGGGAGTTCTTC
CASSLAGGPREFF
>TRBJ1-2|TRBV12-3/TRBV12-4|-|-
TGTGCCAGCAGCCAGAGGGAGGTTTCCAACTATGGCTACACCTTC
CASSQREVSNYGYTF
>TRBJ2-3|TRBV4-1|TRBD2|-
TGCGCCAGCAGCCAAGATGAGTATGCTAGCGGGGACACAGATACGCAGTATTTT
CASSQDEYASGDTDTQYF
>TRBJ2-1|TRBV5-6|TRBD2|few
TGTGCCAGCAGCTACGGGACTAGCGGGGGTAATGAGCAGTTCTTC
CASSYGTSGGNEQFF
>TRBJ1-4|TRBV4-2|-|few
TGTGCCAGCAGCCAACGGGGAGTGCTGTTTTTT
CASSQRGVLFF
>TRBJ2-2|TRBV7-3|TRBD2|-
TGTGCCAGCAGCTTAATTGACCGGGTAGCGGGGCTTGTTGGGAACACCGGGGAGCTGTTTTTT
CASSLIDRVAGLVGNTGELFF
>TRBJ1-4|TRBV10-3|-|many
TGTGCCATCAGAGGGGACACCTATGAAAAACTGTTTTTT
CAIRGDTYEKLFF
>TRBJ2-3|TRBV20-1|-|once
TGCAGTGCTAGGGATATTACCACAGATACGCAGTATTTT
CSARDITTDTQYF
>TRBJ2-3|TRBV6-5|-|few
TGTGCCAGCACGGGGGACCCTAGCACAGATACGCAGTATTTT
CASTGDPSTDTQYF
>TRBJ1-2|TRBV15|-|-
TGTGCCACCAGCAGAGTGGTAGCCTCAGACCTCTATGGCTACACCTTC
CATSRVVASDLYGYTF
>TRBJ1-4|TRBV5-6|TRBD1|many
TGTGCCAGCAGCCTGACAGGGGAGGTGACTAATGAAAAACTGTTTTTT
CASSLTGEVTNEKLFF
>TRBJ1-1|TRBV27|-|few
TGTGCCAGCAGTTTGAAAGGATGGGGGGCTGAAGCTTTCTTT
CASSLKGWGAEAFF
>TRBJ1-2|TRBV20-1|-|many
TGCAGTGCTAGAGAGACAGCTAACTATGGCTACACCTTC
CSARETANYGYTF
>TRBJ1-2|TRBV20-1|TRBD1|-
TGCAGTGCTAAAGACAGGGGGCGTATGTACTACACCTTC
CSAKDRGRMYYTF
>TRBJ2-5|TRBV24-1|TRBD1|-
TGTGCCACCAGTGAGAGAACCGGGACAGGGCCAGAAGAGACCCAGTACTTC
CATSERTGTGPEETQYF
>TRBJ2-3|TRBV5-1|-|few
TGCGCCAGCAGCCGGGACCCGCTTACAGATACGCAGTATTTT
CASSRDPLTDTQYF
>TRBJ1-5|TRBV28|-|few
TGTGCCAGCAGTTTAGTGGGTAACAATCAGCCCCAGCATTTT
CASSLVGNNQPQHF
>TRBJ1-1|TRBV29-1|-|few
TGCAGCGTCCTCTCTGGGTTTAATCGTGGCACTGAAGCTTTCTTT
CSVLSGFNRGTEAFF
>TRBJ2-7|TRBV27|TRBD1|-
TGTGCCAGCAGTTCGTGGATGGGGACAGCCCTATGCGAGCAGTACTTC
CASSSWMGTALCEQYF
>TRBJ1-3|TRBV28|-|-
TGTGCCAGCAGTTTCATTTCGGTTCGTTCTGGAAACACCATATATTTT
CASSFISVRSGNTIYF
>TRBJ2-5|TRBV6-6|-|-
TGTGCCAGCAGTTACTCGTCCGGCCAAGAGACCCAGTACTTC
CASSYSSGQETQYF